The 5 T cell receptor beta chains in this list originate from one sample, sequenced in a study of cytomegalovirus exposure and HLA in healthy donors (dated by TCRdb to the late 2010s). Library construction relied on the immunoSEQ multiplex PCR assay. For the multiplex PCR, a mixture combining 60 forward primers for TCR Vbeta segments and 13 reverse primers for TCR Jbeta segments was used. As stored in TCRdb, this immuneACCESS dataset retains in-frame rearrangements with V and J assigned. A fraction of the clones does not appear; measured against another copy, unresolved V genes explain less than half of the discrepancy, and the remainder lacks a known reason. The sample table holds approximately 46,000 clones. The top ten clones comprise about 8% of the sample. Sequenced material: PBMCs. These receptors all stem from a male donor in good health and CMV-seronegative.

This chain links TRBV11-3 with TRBJ2-2, with TRBD1 matching over 8 bases. The CDR3 contains 15 residues. J was trimmed by 3 bases and V by 4 bases; bases with no gene match: 4. Germline loops: CDR1 SGHNT, CDR2 YENEEA. CDR3 amino acids: CASSSGTGHTGELFF. In nucleotides, the CDR3 is TGTGCCAGCAGCTCTGGGACAGGACACACCGGGGAGCTGTTTTTT.

V usage is TRBV7-3 and J usage is TRBJ2-6; 9 bases agree with TRBD1. CDR3 length equals 17 residues. Germline CDR1 SGHTA, CDR2 FQGTGA. V trimming: 4 bases; J trimming: 3 bases; junction bases outside the gene matches: 7. CDR3 sequence (DNA): TGTGCCAGCAGCTCCGGGACAGGGTTTGGTGGGGCCAACGTCCTGACTTTC. Translation gives CASSSGTGFGGANVLTF.

V and J are TRBV28 and TRBJ2-1; 8 positions match TRBD1. Looked up from germline, CDR1 is MDHEN and CDR2 is SYDVKM. CDR3 length: 16 residues. Unmatched junction bases numbered 16, after V lost 6 bases and J lost 9 bases. The DNA of the CDR3 is TGTGCCAGCAGCGATTTATTCGACAGGGGCGAGTGTGAGCAGTTCTTC. Its protein is CASSDLFDRGECEQFF.

By frequency, this clone is medium-sized. The gene calls are TRBV5-1 and TRBJ2-1; TRBD2 matches at 8 bases. Losses at the gene ends were 4 bases for V and 9 bases for J; bases not matched to a gene: 15. This CDR3 region has 16 residues. Per germline, CDR1 SGHRS and CDR2 YFSETQ. The CDR3: CASSPGGGSGTSEQFF. CDR3 bases: TGCGCCAGCAGCCCCGGAGGGGGTAGCGGGACAAGTGAGCAGTTCTTC.

The rearrangement joins TRBV7-2 to TRBJ1-1, with a tentative D call TRBD1 (6 bases). The CDR3 is 15 residues long. Trimming shortened V by 5 bases and J by 1 base, and 14 bases separated the two germline ends. CDR1 and CDR2 from the germline V gene are SGHTA and FQGNSA. CDR3 coding DNA: TGTGCCAGCAGCCACTCGGGGACACAGAACACTGAAGCTTTCTTT. Translated: CASSHSGTQNTEAFF.